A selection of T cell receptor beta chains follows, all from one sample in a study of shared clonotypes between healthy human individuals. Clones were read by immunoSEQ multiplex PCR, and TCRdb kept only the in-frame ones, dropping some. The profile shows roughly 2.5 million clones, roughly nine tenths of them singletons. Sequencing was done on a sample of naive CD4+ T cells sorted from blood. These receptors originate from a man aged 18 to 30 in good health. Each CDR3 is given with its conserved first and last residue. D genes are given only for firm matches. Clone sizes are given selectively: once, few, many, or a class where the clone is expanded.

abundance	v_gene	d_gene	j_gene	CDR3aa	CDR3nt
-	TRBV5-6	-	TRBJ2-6	CASSSPGRTLSSGANVLTF	TGTGCCAGCAGCTCCCCGGGACGCACGCTTAGCTCTGGGGCCAACGTCCTGACTTTC
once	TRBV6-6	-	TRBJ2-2	CASSYPVGGTGELFF	TGTGCCAGCAGTTACCCCGTTGGGGGCACCGGGGAGCTGTTTTTT
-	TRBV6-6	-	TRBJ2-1	CASSYALWYEQFF	TGTGCCAGCAGTTACGCGCTCTGGTATGAGCAGTTCTTC
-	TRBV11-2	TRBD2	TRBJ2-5	CASSSLAGGPVETQYF	TGTGCCAGCAGCTCACTAGCGGGGGGGCCGGTAGAGACCCAGTACTTC
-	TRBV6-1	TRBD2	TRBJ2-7	CASRAGTGRYEQYF	TGTGCCAGCAGAGCCGGGACCGGGAGGTACGAGCAGTACTTC
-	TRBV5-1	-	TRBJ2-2	CASSPQGQGSGGELFF	TGCGCCAGCAGCCCGCAGGGGCAGGGGTCAGGCGGGGAGCTGTTTTTT
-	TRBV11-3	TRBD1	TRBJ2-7	CASSLGQGGNEQYF	TGTGCCAGCAGCCTAGGACAGGGCGGAAACGAGCAGTACTTC
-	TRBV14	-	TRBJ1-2	CASSQEIGNGYTF	TGTGCCAGCAGCCAAGAGATTGGTAACGGCTACACCTTC
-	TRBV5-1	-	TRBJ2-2	CASRGANTGELFF	TGCGCCAGCAGGGGGGCGAACACCGGGGAGCTGTTTTTT
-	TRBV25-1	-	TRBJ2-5	CASKGPKETQYF	TGTGCCAGCAAGGGCCCTAAAGAGACCCAGTACTTC
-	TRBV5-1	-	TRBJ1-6	CASSSITGSSSYNSPLHF	TGCGCCAGCAGCTCGATTACAGGGTCCAGCTCCTATAATTCACCCCTCCACTTT
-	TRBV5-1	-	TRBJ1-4	CASSGGFQQGINEKLFF	TGCGCCAGCAGCGGGGGTTTCCAACAGGGAATTAATGAAAAACTGTTTTTT
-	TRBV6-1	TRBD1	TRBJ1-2	CASTLIRRQGLGYTF	TGTGCCAGCACCCTTATTCGTAGACAGGGCCTGGGCTACACCTTC